One and the same sample provided the 2 T cell receptor beta chains below, sequenced in a study of T cells in Graves' hyperthyroidism and ophthalmopathy. TCR beta CDR3 regions were amplified from RNA. Researchers ran a first-round RT-PCR on the TCR CDR3 using the HTBI primer set. Using its own MiXCR run on the multiplex PCR reads, TCRdb lists one record per CDR3 protein. The sample yields roughly 380,000 distinct CDR3 sequences, approximately 13% seen once. The sequencing sample was made of blood. The receptor set was obtained from a woman in her sixties with Graves' hyperthyroidism.

The V gene is TRBV19, the J gene TRBJ2-5; 9 bases match TRBD1. This CDR3 contains 13 residues. V gave up 8 bases and J gave up 10 bases; unmatched junction bases: 11. The V gene's germline CDR1 is LNHDA and CDR2 SQIVND (reference sequence). DNA for the CDR3: TGTGCCAGTCGCGGACAGGGGTTGAGGGGCCAGTACTTC. This gives the protein CASRGQGLRGQYF.

Here the CDR3 DNA reads TGCGCCAGCAGCGCATGGACGGGTGAGACCCAGTACTTC. This sequence encodes CASSAWTGETQYF. The chain recombines TRBV4-1 with TRBJ2-5, with D uncertain. Germline CDR1 and CDR2: MGHRA and YSYEKL. The CDR3 is 13 amino acids. V dropped 5 bases and J dropped 5 bases, with 12 bases sitting between them.